This is a list of T cell receptor beta chains from one sample in a study of monozygotic twins with inflammatory bowel disease. With the 5' RACE reads reprocessed, TCRdb shows one record per CDR3 protein and no DNA. Here the sample table reports roughly 320,000 distinct CDR3 sequences. Sequencing used blood. The receptors originated from a human donor with ulcerative colitis or Crohn's disease, or a healthy co-twin of an affected twin (not recorded which). The CDR3 runs from the conserved cysteine through the conserved F or W.

TRBJ2-1	TRBV12-3/TRBV12-4	CASSSTTSGAYNEQFF
TRBJ1-5	TRBV20-1	CSAVRTGWDQPQHF
TRBJ1-1	TRBV11-2	CASSLKPLIHTEAFF
TRBJ2-7	TRBV20-1	CSAKTGTSFPAYEQYF
TRBJ1-5	TRBV6-5	CASSYSRGHSNQPQHF
TRBJ1-6	TRBV6-1	CASSEPGQVVSPLHF
TRBJ2-7	TRBV5-5	CASSLAVHSYEQYF
TRBJ2-1	TRBV6-1	CASSRLAGGIYNEQFF
TRBJ2-3	TRBV12-3/TRBV12-4	CASSAGYTQYF
TRBJ2-7	TRBV28	CASSATGTGNYEQYF
TRBJ2-1	TRBV6-2/TRBV6-3	CASRNLNEQFF
TRBJ2-5	TRBV5-1	CASTGGRSETQYF
TRBJ2-1	TRBV11-2	CASSLPDNEQFF
TRBJ2-3	TRBV6-4	CASSDSTSASTDTQYF
TRBJ2-7	TRBV12-3/TRBV12-4	CASSFRRGSYEQYF
TRBJ2-3	TRBV7-9	CASRQSGGVADTQYF
TRBJ2-3	TRBV5-4	CASSPTKVASTDTQYF
TRBJ2-2	TRBV28	CASSPGQTHTGELFF
TRBJ2-1	TRBV24-1	CATRGAVNEQFF
TRBJ2-1	TRBV7-2	CASSLIREQFF
TRBJ2-1	TRBV29-1	CSVEGQVPNEQFF
TRBJ1-1	TRBV9	CASSGGGWGVNTEASF
TRBJ2-1	TRBV10-3	CAISSTTHEQFF
TRBJ2-1	TRBV6-2/TRBV6-3	CASTLVGGNEQFF
TRBJ2-5	TRBV9	CASNRDSQETQYF
TRBJ2-3	TRBV30	CAWTRNPTDTQYF
TRBJ2-2	TRBV6-5	CASSYYGRDTGELFF
TRBJ2-7	TRBV18	CASSPAQYEQYF
TRBJ1-4	TRBV5-1	CASSLGSPSAEKLFF
TRBJ2-3	TRBV7-7	CASSLRSDGTDTQYF
TRBJ1-1	TRBV11-3	CASSLLVGRGTEAFF
TRBJ1-5	TRBV19	CATHPGRISNQPQHF
TRBJ2-1	TRBV10-1	CASSERQAVNEQFF
TRBJ2-1	TRBV10-3	CAISAGRGGWDEQFF
TRBJ2-1	TRBV27	CASSFAGGFYNEQFF
TRBJ2-1	TRBV19	CASSTSHRGRIHYNEQFF
TRBJ1-5	TRBV5-1	CASSLGENSNQPQHF
TRBJ1-1	TRBV18	CASSKDPNTEAFF
TRBJ2-7	TRBV12-3/TRBV12-4	CASTRGGDSPRGEQYF
TRBJ2-7	TRBV9	CASSVVDEGEQYF
TRBJ1-2	TRBV4-3	CASSQDIGTGAFVDGYTF
TRBJ2-2	TRBV14	CASSFRGTGELFF
TRBJ1-2	TRBV30	CAWSSGKSFINVGYTF
TRBJ1-5	TRBV28	CASSYAGGRSQPQHF
TRBJ1-2	TRBV27	CASSSRTGENYGYTF
TRBJ2-5	TRBV29-1	CSVVTSPLISGPIQETQYF
TRBJ1-5	TRBV14	CASSQESGDSNQPQHF
TRBJ2-7	TRBV15	CATSRDLAGTVYAQYF
TRBJ1-3	TRBV5-5	CASSGGQADGNTIYF
TRBJ2-3	TRBV7-2	CASSRNPGLITDTQYF